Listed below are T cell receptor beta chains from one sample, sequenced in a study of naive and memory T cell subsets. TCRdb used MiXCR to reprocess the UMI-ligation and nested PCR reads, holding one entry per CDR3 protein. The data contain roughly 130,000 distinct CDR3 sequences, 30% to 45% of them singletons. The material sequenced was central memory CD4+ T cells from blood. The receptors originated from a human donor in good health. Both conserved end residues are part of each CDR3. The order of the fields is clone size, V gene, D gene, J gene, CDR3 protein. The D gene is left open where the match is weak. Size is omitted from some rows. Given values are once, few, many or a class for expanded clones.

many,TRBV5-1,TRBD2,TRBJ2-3,CASSLFLAGGSADTQYF
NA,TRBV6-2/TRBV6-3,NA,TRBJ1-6,CASSREIGNSPLHF
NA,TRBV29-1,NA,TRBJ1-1,CSAWGAREAFF
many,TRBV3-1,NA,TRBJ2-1,CASSQDEDEQFF
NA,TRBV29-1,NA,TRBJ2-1,CSVEAAGYEQFF
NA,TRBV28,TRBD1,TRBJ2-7,CASSQADRAYEQYF
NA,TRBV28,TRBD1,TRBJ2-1,CASSLPGQGNNEQFF
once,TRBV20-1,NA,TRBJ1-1,CSAIQGRKNTEAFF
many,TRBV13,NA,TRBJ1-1,CASSFRQNTEAFF
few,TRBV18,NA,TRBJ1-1,CASSRTRAGGNTEAFF
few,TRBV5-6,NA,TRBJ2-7,CASQGRGTYEQYF
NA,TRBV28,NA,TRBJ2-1,CASSPGWDNEQFF
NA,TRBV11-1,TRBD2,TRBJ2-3,CASSRLAGGFADTQYF
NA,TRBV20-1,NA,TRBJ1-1,CSARDSRTLTGAFF
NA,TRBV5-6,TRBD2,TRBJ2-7,CASSLGPYPSGQKESTNYEQYF
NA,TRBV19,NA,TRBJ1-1,CASSIPGQGMTTEAFF
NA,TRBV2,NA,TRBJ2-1,CASLADTIYNEQFF
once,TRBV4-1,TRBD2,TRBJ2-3,CASSQVGLAGGPDTQYF
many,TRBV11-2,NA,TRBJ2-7,CASSLDLAGSYEQYF
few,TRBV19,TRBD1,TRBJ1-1,CASSTRQGHFF
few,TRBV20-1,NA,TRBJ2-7,CSASLPSGSSYEQYF
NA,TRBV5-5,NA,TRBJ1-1,CASSLDVDTEAFF
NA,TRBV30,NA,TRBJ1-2,CAWGTGEPNYGYTF
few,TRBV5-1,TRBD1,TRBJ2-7,CASSPRTGNEQYF
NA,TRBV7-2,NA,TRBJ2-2,CASSQRQAQYTGELFF
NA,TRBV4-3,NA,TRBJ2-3,CASSQDHPSDYTDTQYF
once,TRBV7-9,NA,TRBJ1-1,CASSAVANTEAFF